A single sample is the source of the 16 T cell receptor beta chains below, sequenced in a study of OX40 agonist ivuxolimab in advanced cancers. The assay was immunoSEQ multiplex PCR, and TCRdb's table has in-frame clones only and misses some. Of around 75,000 clones in the sample, 80% to 90% were seen once. Here the sequenced sample was CD4+ or CD8+ T cells sorted from blood, taken in a trial of the OX40 agonist ivuxolimab. These receptors were obtained from an adult with an advanced solid tumor such as melanoma, head and neck, liver or kidney cancer.

This clone was recorded once. V is TRBV27 and J is TRBJ1-2; 9 positions agree with TRBD1. V lost 3 bases and J lost 8; bases outside the gene matches: 10. This CDR3 is built from 15 residues. Germline V CDR1 and CDR2: MNHEY, SMNVEV (reference sequence). CDR3 sequence: CASSFWPDRGRGYTF. The CDR3 DNA reads TGTGCCAGCAGTTTCTGGCCGGACAGGGGACGGGGCTACACCTTC.

The rearrangement links TRBV6-5 to TRBJ2-7, with 7 bases fitting TRBD1. V was pared by 5 bases and J by 6 bases, with 7 bases of the junction left unmatched. This CDR3 comprises 13 residues. CDR1 is MNHEY, CDR2 SVGAGI, per germline. The CDR3 nucleotides are TGTGCCAGCAGTGAACAGGGGCAGGGCGAGCAGTACTTC. Its protein product is CASSEQGQGEQYF.

This rearrangement joins TRBV28 to TRBJ2-6; TRBD1 is a possible D gene (6 bases). Trimming shortened V by 6 bases and J by 2 bases, and 8 bases separated the two germline ends. The length of the CDR3 is 14 residues. Germline V gives CDR1 MDHEN, CDR2 SYDVKM. The CDR3 sequence is CASRSGAGANVLTF. The CDR3 DNA reads TGTGCCAGCAGGTCAGGGGCTGGGGCCAACGTCCTGACTTTC.

The rearrangement joins TRBV10-3 to TRBJ1-6; the match to TRBD1 covers 7 bases. Germline CDR1 ENHRY, CDR2 SYGVKD. V dropped 0 bases and J dropped 3; count of bases not matched to a gene: 5. The CDR3 spans 17 residues. CDR3 DNA sequence: TGTGCCATCAGTGAGTCGGGACAGAGCCTCTATAATTCACCCCTCCACTTT. Protein sequence: CAISESGQSLYNSPLHF.

The rearrangement links TRBV4-2 to TRBJ2-7; D assignment may be TRBD1 or TRBD2 (5 bases each). Trimming removed 1 base at V and 1 base at J, with 17 bases between. Germline V gene lookup returns CDR1 LGHNA and CDR2 YNFKEQ. The length of the CDR3 is 17 residues. This CDR3 reads CASSQVIVRGASYEQYF. CDR3 nucleotides: TGTGCCAGCAGCCAAGTAATAGTACGGGGCGCTTCCTACGAGCAGTACTTC.

The V and J genes are TRBV27 and TRBJ1-2; a possible D gene is TRBD1 (6 bases). Trimming cost V 2 bases and J 6 bases, with 16 bases left between them. Germline V CDR1 and CDR2: MNHEY, SMNVEV (reference sequence). CDR3 size: 15 residues. The CDR3 DNA reads TGTGCCAGCAGTTTACACAGGGACCGTGTTGATGGCTACACCTTC. Protein product: CASSLHRDRVDGYTF.

V usage is TRBV7-9 and J usage is TRBJ2-3; D unresolved. V lost 0 bases and J lost 2, with 15 bases in between. CDR1 and CDR2 (germline): SEHNR, FQNEAQ (reference sequence). This CDR3 contains 17 residues. The CDR3 DNA sequence: TGTGCCAGCAGCTTAGCAACGGAGTTCCTAGACACAGATACGCAGTATTTT. Amino acid sequence: CASSLATEFLDTDTQYF.

The chain links TRBV10-2 to TRBJ2-3, with D possibly matching TRBD2 (7 bases). Germline V gene sequence: CDR1 WSHSY, CDR2 SAAADI. The CDR3 totals 17 residues. Trimming removed 6 bases from V and 5 bases from J, with 24 bases in between. As DNA, the CDR3 is TGCGCCAGCAGGTCCCACAGGGTACGGGGGGAGGGAGATACGCAGTATTTT. It yields the protein CASRSHRVRGEGDTQYF.

CDR3 in DNA: TGTGCCAGCTCACTGGACAGATATCAGCCCCAGCATTTT. Translating gives CASSLDRYQPQHF. This sequence joins TRBV18 and TRBJ1-5; the D gene is possibly TRBD1 (6 bases). In germline, CDR1 is KGHSH, CDR2 LQKENI. V lost 4 bases and J 5 bases, leaving 9 bases between the germline ends. There are 13 residues in the CDR3.

DNA of the CDR3: TGTGCCAGCAGCTATGGATGCGGTGATCGCACAGATACGCAGTATTTT. Protein sequence: CASSYGCGDRTDTQYF. The genes are TRBV11-3 and TRBJ2-3; D gene ambiguous. V shed 4 bases and J shed 1 base, with 15 bases lying between them. CDR3 length: 16 residues. CDR1 is SGHNT, CDR2 YENEEA, per germline. Filled out from reference TRBV11-3 and TRBJ2-3, the complete variable domain reads EAGVVQSPRYKIIEKKQPVAFWCNPISGHNTLYWYLQNLGQGPELLIRYENEEAVDDSQLPKDRFSAERLKGVDSTLKIQPAELGDSAVYLCASSYGCGDRTDTQYFGPGTRLTVL.

V usage is TRBV6-1 and J usage is TRBJ2-6; tentatively, D is TRBD1 or TRBD2 (5 bases each). Germline lookup yields CDR1 MNHNS and CDR2 SASEGT. This CDR3 is 17 amino acids long. Trimming cost V 4 bases and J 2 bases, with 15 bases left between them. The CDR3, as DNA: TGTGCCAGCAGTGGGCAGGGCCACGGGGCTGGGGCCAACGTCCTGACTTTC. Its translation is CASSGQGHGAGANVLTF.

For the CDR3, the DNA is TGTGCCGAGGGACAATACCATACCTCGAACACCGGGGAGCTGTTTTTT. Its protein product is CAEGQYHTSNTGELFF. The gene calls are TRBV7-2 and TRBJ2-2; maybe TRBD1 (6 bases). The germline V and J ends were trimmed by 11 bases and 0 bases, with 19 bases remaining between them. There are 16 residues in the CDR3. Germline V CDR1 and CDR2: SGHTA, FQGNSA.

The chain is built from TRBV7-2 and TRBJ2-1, with TRBD1 as a possible D gene (5 bases). The CDR3 is 15 residues long. V was trimmed by 1 base and J by 7 bases, leaving 14 bases between them. The V gene's germline CDR1 is SGHTA and CDR2 FQGNSA. CDR3 loop: CASSLEQGTVNEQFF. DNA of the CDR3: TGTGCCAGCAGCTTAGAGCAGGGAACTGTAAATGAGCAGTTCTTC.

The chain couples TRBV6-5 to TRBJ2-7, with TRBD1 matching over 7 bases. The CDR3 totals 13 residues. V lost 4 bases and J lost 1; bases outside the gene matches: 1. Germline V gene sequence: CDR1 MNHEY, CDR2 SVGAGI. The CDR3 loop reads CASSSDRSYEQYF. The DNA of the CDR3 is TGTGCCAGCAGTTCGGACAGGTCCTACGAGCAGTACTTC.

CDR3 in amino acids: CASSLAVGYEQYF. The CDR3 DNA reads TGTGCCAGCAGCCTGGCAGTGGGGTACGAGCAGTACTTC. J is TRBJ2-7 and V is TRBV9; the D is unclear. Trimming removed 4 bases from V and 4 bases from J, with 12 bases in between. The length of the CDR3 is 13 residues. Per the germline V gene, CDR1 is SGDLS and CDR2 is YYNGEE.

The CDR3 loop reads CASSLGADNEQFF. The DNA of the CDR3 is TGTGCCAGCAGCTTAGGCGCCGACAATGAGCAGTTCTTC. The chain links TRBV7-3 to TRBJ2-1, with D unresolved. The V gene's germline CDR1 is SGHTA and CDR2 FQGTGA. CDR3 length equals 13 residues. Trimming removed 2 bases at V and 5 bases at J, with 7 bases between.